The 17 T cell receptor beta chains below come from one sample, sequenced in a study of response to subunit inactivated influenza vaccine. Via MiXCR, TCRdb re-called the RT-PCR reads, giving one row per CDR3 protein. Among some 160,000 distinct CDR3 sequences listed, approximately 10% were seen once. Sequenced here: non-naive T cells sorted from PBMCs, sampled more than 35 days after vaccination. The receptors originated from a man in his fifties who received an inactivated influenza vaccine.

V usage is TRBV5-5 and J usage is TRBJ1-6; maybe TRBD1 (6 bases). Germline lookup yields CDR1 SGHKS and CDR2 YYEKEE (reference sequence). V was cut by 4 bases and J by 7 bases, with 15 bases left in between. The CDR3 is made up of 15 amino acids. CDR3 nucleotides: TGTGCCAGCAGCGTTTACGACAGGCCGAATTCACCCCTCCACTTT. Amino acids: CASSVYDRPNSPLHF.

The chain recombines TRBV27 with TRBJ2-3, with D unclear. Trimming removed 6 bases at V and 4 bases at J, with 8 bases between. Germline CDR1 and CDR2: MNHEY and SMNVEV (reference sequence). The CDR3 runs 12 residues. DNA for the CDR3: TGTGCCAGCAGACGGACGCCAGATACGCAGTATTTT. This codes for CASRRTPDTQYF.

This clonotype occurred many times. This rearrangement joins TRBV7-2 to TRBJ1-5; maybe TRBD1 (6 bases). Germline CDR1 is SGHTA and CDR2 is FQGNSA. Trimming took off 2 bases at V and 7 bases at J, with 12 bases between the two ends. This CDR3 region has 14 residues. In nucleotides, the CDR3 is TGTGCCAGCAGCTTAACGGCAGGGGACCAGCCCCAGCATTTT. Translation gives CASSLTAGDQPQHF.

This clonotype has a count of ten or more. V and J are TRBV5-4 and TRBJ2-1; TRBD1 agrees at 8 bases. The CDR3 consists of 19 residues. Trimming at V came to 2 bases and at J to 5 bases, leaving 18 bases not matched to a gene. Germline values: CDR1 SGHNT, CDR2 YYREEE (reference sequence). CDR3 region: CASSLIDPRHRGINNEQFF. CDR3 coding DNA: TGTGCCAGCAGCTTAATTGATCCCCGTCACAGGGGGATCAACAATGAGCAGTTCTTC.

This clonotype was recorded at least ten times. This chain uses TRBV7-2 with TRBJ2-1, with 7 bases lining up with TRBD1. CDR1 is SGHTA, CDR2 FQGNSA, per germline. The V gene end was trimmed by 0 bases and the J gene end by 4 bases; junction bases not matched to a gene: 12. CDR3 length: 18 residues. CDR3 sequence reads: CASSLARLNRGRYNEQFF. DNA of the CDR3: TGTGCCAGCAGCTTAGCACGGCTAAACAGGGGCCGATACAATGAGCAGTTCTTC. Supplemented by reference TRBV7-2 and TRBJ2-1, the full variable domain reads GAGVSQSPSNKVTEKGKDVELRCDPISGHTALYWYRQSLGQGLEFLIYFQGNSAPDKSGLPSDRFSAERTGGSVSTLTIQRTQQEDSAVYLCASSLARLNRGRYNEQFFGPGTRLTVL.

This clonotype occurred a few times. The V and J genes are TRBV7-3 and TRBJ1-6; D gene ambiguous. The CDR3 contains 15 residues. Germline V gives CDR1 SGHTA, CDR2 FQGTGA. Trimming shortened V by 1 base and J by 7 bases, and 11 bases separated the two germline ends. The CDR3 nucleotides read TGTGCCAGCAGCTTAAGTGGGCAGCTGAATTCACCCCTCCACTTT. Protein product: CASSLSGQLNSPLHF. The full variable domain, completed using reference TRBV7-3 and TRBJ1-6, is GAGVSQTPSNKVTEKGKYVELRCDPISGHTALYWYRQSLGQGPEFLIYFQGTGAADDSGLPNDRFFAVRPEGSVSTLKIQRTERGDSAVYLCASSLSGQLNSPLHFGNGTRLTVT.

V usage is TRBV27 and J usage is TRBJ2-7, with 7 positions matching TRBD2. The CDR3 contains 15 residues. Unmatched junction bases numbered 10, after V lost 7 bases and J lost 1 base. CDR1 MNHEY and CDR2 SMNVEV come from the germline V gene (reference sequence). The CDR3 DNA follows: TGTGCCAGCAAGATACTAGGCGGGAGTTCCTACGAGCAGTACTTC. Its protein is CASKILGGSSYEQYF.

This sequence joins TRBV7-6 and TRBJ2-7, with 7 nucleotides matching TRBD2. The CDR3 totals 14 residues. V shed 5 bases, J shed 2 bases, and the junction held 6 bases outside the gene matches. Germline lookup yields CDR1 SGHVS and CDR2 FNYEAQ. The CDR3 here is CASSPFSGAYEQYF. The CDR3 DNA reads TGTGCCAGCAGCCCCTTCAGCGGGGCCTACGAGCAGTACTTC. Looking up the rest from reference TRBV7-6 and TRBJ2-7 gives the full variable domain: GAGVSQSPRYKVTKRGQDVALRCDPISGHVSLYWYRQALGQGPEFLTYFNYEAQQDKSGLPNDRFSAERPEGSISTLTIQRTEQRDSAMYRCASSPFSGAYEQYFGPGTRLTVT.

This clonotype was detected ten times or more. The chain uses TRBV28 and TRBJ2-1; D is undetermined. This CDR3 is built from 13 residues. Germline V gene data show CDR1 as MDHEN and CDR2 as SYDVKM. V was clipped by 2 bases and J by 6 bases, with 8 bases between them. This chain's CDR3 is CASSLSTPNEQFF. CDR3 DNA: TGTGCCAGCAGTTTAAGTACTCCCAATGAGCAGTTCTTC.

This chain uses TRBV5-1 with TRBJ2-1; unclear D gene. Trimming removed 0 bases from V and 3 bases from J, with 7 bases in between. This CDR3 has 14 amino acids. Germline CDR1 is SGHRS and CDR2 is YFSETQ. CDR3 sequence reads: CASSLATSYNEQFF. DNA of the CDR3: TGCGCCAGCAGCTTGGCCACGAGCTACAATGAGCAGTTCTTC.

This clonotype has at least ten counts. This rearrangement joins TRBV5-1 to TRBJ2-1, with TRBD2 as a possible D gene (5 bases). Between the trimmed V and J ends, which lost 3 bases and 4 bases, there was a span of 8 bases. In germline, CDR1 is SGHRS, CDR2 YFSETQ. This CDR3 region has 13 residues. The CDR3 sequence is CASSSRGYNEQFF. CDR3 sequence (DNA): TGCGCCAGCAGCTCCCGGGGTTACAATGAGCAGTTCTTC.

This clonotype was recorded many times. The chain links TRBV15 to TRBJ2-1; perhaps TRBD2 as D (6 bases). CDR3 length equals 15 residues. Trimming shortened V by 0 bases and J by 4 bases, and 10 bases separated the two germline ends. Germline V lookup: CDR1 LNHNV, CDR2 YYDKDF (reference sequence). CDR3 sequence: CATSREWGRYNEQFF. CDR3 nucleotides: TGTGCCACCAGCAGAGAATGGGGGAGGTACAATGAGCAGTTCTTC.

This clonotype was detected only a few times. The V gene is TRBV27, the J gene TRBJ2-3, with D possibly matching TRBD2 (6 bases). V was pared by 2 bases and J by 3 bases, with 15 bases between. Germline V gene sequence: CDR1 MNHEY, CDR2 SMNVEV (reference sequence). The CDR3 extends over 16 amino acids. CDR3 sequence reads: CASSLLVGEVTDTQYF. CDR3 coding DNA: TGTGCCAGCAGTTTACTAGTCGGGGAGGTGACAGATACGCAGTATTTT.

This clonotype was observed many times. The chain's CDR3 is CASSPSFSGAYNEQFF. CDR3 nucleotide sequence: TGCGCCAGCAGCCCTAGCTTTAGCGGGGCCTACAATGAGCAGTTCTTC. The gene calls are TRBV5-1 and TRBJ2-1; 8 nucleotides line up with TRBD2. The length of the CDR3 is 16 residues. Unmatched junction bases numbered 8, after V lost 4 bases and J lost 2 bases. The germline V gene has CDR1 SGHRS and CDR2 YFSETQ.

This clonotype came up once. The chain joins TRBV27 to TRBJ2-1, with a tentative D call TRBD1 (6 bases). CDR3 size: 17 residues. Germline CDR1 MNHEY, CDR2 SMNVEV (reference sequence). V was cut by 3 bases and J by 5 bases, with 20 bases left in between. The CDR3 protein is CASSFPPLQGEDNEQFF. The CDR3 DNA is TGTGCCAGCAGTTTCCCCCCGTTACAGGGTGAAGACAATGAGCAGTTCTTC.

This clonotype was counted at least ten times. The chain combines TRBV9 with TRBJ2-2; 7 bases fit TRBD2. The germline CDR1 and CDR2 sequences are SGDLS and YYNGEE. J lost 7 bases, V lost 2 bases, and 5 bases had no gene match. This CDR3 region has 14 residues. The CDR3 loop is CASSVGLDGGELFF. The CDR3 region has the DNA TGTGCCAGCAGCGTTGGACTAGACGGCGGGGAGCTGTTTTTT.

There are many counts of this clonotype. J is TRBJ1-5 and V is TRBV6-2 or TRBV6-3; D perhaps matches TRBD1 (6 bases). Germline CDR1 MNHEY, CDR2 SVGEGT. The CDR3 length is 15 residues. Trimming took off 6 bases at V and 4 bases at J, with 16 bases between the two ends. The CDR3 coding sequence is TGTGCCAGCAGAACGGCGGGGCAGGGGAATCAGCCCCAGCATTTT. Residues: CASRTAGQGNQPQHF.